The present entry profiles one T cell receptor beta chain with its context. The PCR employed 60 Vbeta primers together with 13 Jbeta primers. Generated by immunoSEQ multiplex PCR, the TCRdb table keeps only in-frame clones and is missing some. Of about 120,000 clones detected, around 72% appear once; the ten largest clones hold around 4%. The data originate from a study of cytomegalovirus exposure and HLA in healthy donors. Germline values: CDR1 GTSNPN, CDR2 SVGIG (reference sequence). The ends were cut back, 0 bases at V and 7 bases at J, with 15 bases in the middle. The CDR3 sequence is 14 residues long.

The sample comprised PBMCs. The clonotype was recovered from a man aged 25-45 years in good health and CMV-seronegative. The V call is TRBV30, the J call TRBJ1-2, with D maybe TRBD1 (5 bases). CDR3 in amino acids: CAWSVITGGLGYTF. The CDR3 coding sequence is TGTGCCTGGAGTGTAATAACGGGGGGTCTTGGCTACACCTTC.